This T cell receptor (beta chain) was recovered during a study of Graves' ophthalmopathy and Graves' hyperthyroidism. The overall study: Peripheral blood was obtained at first diagnosis, ahead of any treatment.

Many counts were recorded for this clonotype. The antigen is not known. Reliance was placed on clinical symptoms, serum thyroxine, TRAb, thyroid ultrasound and orbital computed tomography for diagnosis. Study-level findings and limits: The majority of expanded thyroid clonotypes above 0.001 frequency also occurred in blood.

The CDR3 is made up of 12 amino acids. Trimming shortened V by 6 bases and J by 6 bases, and 8 bases separated the two germline ends. Germline V CDR1 and CDR2: MGHDK, SYGVNS. RNA transcripts were the template, and TCR beta CDR3 regions were amplified from them. Scientists carried out first-round RT-PCR using HTBI primers and then a second-round multiplex PCR. Each CDR3 protein gets one entry after TCRdb re-called the multiplex PCR reads with MiXCR. The data show almost 750,000 distinct CDR3 sequences, roughly 40% seen once. The TCR comes from an adult man with Graves' ophthalmopathy. J is TRBJ2-2 and V is TRBV25-1; the D is unclear. Specimen: peripheral blood. The CDR3: CASSSLSGELFF. The DNA for the CDR3 is TGTGCCAGCAGCTCCCTCTCCGGGGAGCTGTTTTTT.